A single sample gave rise to the 7 T cell receptor beta chains below, sequenced in a study of CD8 T cells in ankylosing spondylitis. In TCRdb, the 5' RACE reads were re-called with MiXCR into one record per CDR3 protein. The sample shows roughly 140,000 distinct CDR3 sequences, around 42% of them seen only once. Material: synovial fluid, either unsorted or a sorted T cell fraction (not recorded which). The source of these receptors is a male donor with ankylosing spondylitis.

This clonotype was picked up a small number of times. The CDR3 region has the DNA TGCGCCAGCAGCGAGACAGGGGGCACTGAAGCTTTCTTT. As protein: CASSETGGTEAFF. The gene calls are TRBV4-3 and TRBJ1-1; 9 bases align to TRBD1. Germline V gene sequence: CDR1 LGHNA, CDR2 YSLEER. The CDR3 is 13 amino acids. Unmatched junction bases numbered 2, after V lost 5 bases and J lost 4 bases.

The chain joins TRBV11-1 to TRBJ1-1, with D maybe TRBD1 (6 bases). The CDR3 spans 15 residues. Trimming took 7 bases from V and 2 from J, leaving 17 bases between them. CDR1 and CDR2 (germline): SGHAT, FQDESV (reference sequence). The CDR3 nucleotides read TGTGCCAGCACGGAGGGGGGGGCCGGAAACACTGAAGCTTTCTTT. Encoded protein: CASTEGGAGNTEAFF.

V is TRBV20-1 and J is TRBJ1-1; D is ambiguous. Per the germline V gene, CDR1 is DFQATT and CDR2 is SNEGSKA (reference sequence). Trimming took 5 bases from V and 0 from J, leaving 4 bases between them. CDR3 length: 11 residues. CDR3 sequence (DNA): TGCAGTGCTGGGATGAACACTGAAGCTTTCTTT. It is translated as CSAGMNTEAFF.

This clonotype was found a few times. The CDR3 loop is CASSYGTGRYEQYF. The CDR3 DNA reads TGTGCCAGCAGCTACGGGACAGGGAGATACGAGCAGTACTTC. The rearrangement uses TRBV7-9 and TRBJ2-7, with 9 bases lining up with TRBD1. After removal of 4 bases from V and 4 bases from J, the junction contained 5 bases not matched to a gene. Germline CDR1 SEHNR, CDR2 FQNEAQ (reference sequence). There are 14 residues in the CDR3. The full variable domain, in which reference TRBV7-9 and TRBJ2-7 provide the parts outside the CDR3, is DTGVSQNPRHKITKRGQNVTFRCDPISEHNRLYWYRQTLGQGPEFLTYFQNEAQLEKSRLLSDRFSAERPKGSFSTLEIQRTEQGDSAMYLCASSYGTGRYEQYFGPGTRLTVT.

The DNA for the CDR3 is TGTGCCAGCCTTAGAAGGACAGGGTCATTCAATGAGCAGTTCTTC. Its protein is CASLRRTGSFNEQFF. The rearrangement joins TRBV2 to TRBJ2-1, with TRBD1 matching over 8 bases. The V segment lost 8 bases and the J segment 6 bases; nucleotides outside the gene matches: 12. Germline V CDR1 and CDR2: SNHLY, FYNNEI. The CDR3 length is 15 residues.

The genes are TRBV5-6 and TRBJ1-1, with D uncertain. Germline CDR1 SGHDT, CDR2 YYEEEE. The CDR3 consists of 10 residues. The ends were cut back, 3 bases at V and 7 bases at J, with 4 bases in the middle. In nucleotides, the CDR3 is TGTGCCAGCAGCTCAAGTGAAGCTTTCTTT. Its protein is CASSSSEAFF.

This clonotype was picked up a small number of times. V usage is TRBV19 and J usage is TRBJ2-1, with TRBD2 matching over 7 bases. This CDR3 is 15 amino acids long. Trimming took 10 bases from V and 4 from J; bases not matched to a gene: 13. CDR1 and CDR2 from the germline V gene are LNHDA and SQIVND (reference sequence). The CDR3 sequence is CATTLSPSGYNEQFF. In nucleotides, the CDR3 is TGTGCCACCACCCTAAGCCCTAGCGGATACAATGAGCAGTTCTTC.